This T cell receptor (beta chain) is from a study of cytomegalovirus exposure and HLA in healthy donors (dated by TCRdb to 2017 to 2019). Notes on the research overall: In an earlier analysis of roughly 500 of the donors, 250 to 300 Gb of sequence data and approximately 120 million unique TCR beta sequences from 150 million to 200 million T cells were reported. About 5 DR-DQ haplotypes were handled as single units for association and clustering, since linkage in the cohort was strong. Every discovery cohort repertoire had been produced on one sequencing platform. The study combined high-throughput TCR immunosequencing, statistical association of individual TCRs with disease status, and machine learning to predict cytomegalovirus infection status. Of the approximately 400 genotyped donors, over 80% were placed in the genetic ancestry cluster associated with self-reported Caucasian donors. Among some 400 genotyped donors of the cohort, an average of roughly 230,000 unique TCR beta nucleotide sequences was sequenced per donor, of which about 19% were non-productive. Typing coverage varied by locus: about 620-630 donors for A, B, C, DRB1 and DQB1; roughly 560 for DQA1; 600 to 610 for DPA1; about 450 for DPB1. Rather than using new phenotypic data, the later analysis identified candidate immune exposures from TCR beta sequences and from how often those sequences occurred across donors. Donor age, sex, ethnicity and CMV serostatus were compiled alongside the repertoire data. A later genetic analysis used genome-wide SNP genotypes for about 60% of the roughly 670 donors, treating that subset as a discovery cohort. A later analysis re-examined previously published TCR beta repertoires from about 670 donors and added high-resolution HLA genotyping to investigate patterns of TCR occurrence. HLA typing covered class I and class II loci at four-digit resolution. An earlier analysis of several hundred of the donors applied high-throughput TCR beta sequencing to assess whether each TCR beta V gene segment acted as functional or pseudogenic. In addition to the first cohort of about 650 subjects, a separate validation cohort of approximately 130 different subjects was used. An early release covering around 630 HLA-typed donors comprised about 300 gigabases of sequencing data and around 86 million unique TCR sequences. The study profiled the T cell repertoires of hundreds of subjects by immunosequencing and related them to cytomegalovirus serostatus. The study was designed to test whether signatures of past pathogen exposure could be identified by cataloging public T cell receptors.

Looking up the germline V gene yields CDR1 SGDLS and CDR2 YYNGEE. The CDR3, from cysteine to phenylalanine, totals 15 residues. Of all the DNA, just the CDR3 is kept, 45 bases in frame from base 1. V is shortened by 0 bases, J by 7 bases, and the region joining them spans 16 bases. Notes on this clone: Its binding antigen is unknown. No base-level quality is on record; no much larger clone is a single base apart.

Overall study results and their limits: An earlier analysis of some 590 of the donors showed that most TCR beta V segments appeared in productive rearrangements either about 90% or about 30% of the time, which broadly matched IMGT annotations. Because HLA typing was unavailable for some donors at each locus, only the typed subset was used in association tests. A later analysis found that HLA-associated TCR beta chains were more clonally expanded and had lower generation probabilities than equally common non-associated chains. According to the authors, the approach could potentially be generalized to other disease states and immunological phenotypes. A group of highly shared sequence variants was considered likely to be a technical artifact of the sequencing pipeline. Strong co-occurrence of HLA alleles, especially DR and DQ, made assigning TCR associations to individual alleles difficult. Immune exposure information for the cohort was limited to CMV serostatus. In a later analysis, several top co-occurrence clusters were reported to appear linked to parvovirus B19, influenza, CMV and Epstein-Barr virus. A later genetic analysis reported fewer N-insertions in productive TCRs among donors in an Asian-associated ancestry cluster than the roughly 720-donor mean. Presence/absence analyses assumed roughly uniform sequencing depth across donors, an assumption that may not hold. Some IMGT-functional V segments, including TRBV6-2 and TRBV6-3, could not be distinguished by the 87-base-pair reads and were therefore excluded. Correlated functional status among segregating V segments might be attributable to linkage disequilibrium, but an unknown experimental factor could not be ruled out. An association between a missense DCLRE1C variant and V-gene and J-gene trimming of TCR beta chains was found in a later genetic analysis and replicated in an independent cohort. This cohort had only TCR beta chains sequenced, and the lack of alpha or paired-chain data limited which features could be detected. Approximately 16 rarely observed V segments, including chromosome 9 orphons, were excluded from the earlier analysis of several hundred of the donors because counts were too low. In vitro tests confirmed that a few of the cytomegalovirus-associated TCR beta chains recognize cytomegalovirus antigens. In a later analysis, TCR association rates were found to vary across HLA loci, with the most associated TCRs seen for DRB1 alleles and the fewest for HLA-C alleles. Specific HLA alleles were associated with about 17,000 TCR beta sequences at a false discovery rate of 0.05 in a later analysis. Most CMV-associated TCR beta chains appeared to be HLA-restricted in a later analysis, and the HLA associations seemed to be driven largely by CMV exposure. In both the original and validation cohorts, the classifier was reported to diagnose cytomegalovirus status with high specificity and sensitivity. Most TCR sequences were seen in very few donors, while some public TCRs were found in many individuals. A total of about 150 TCR beta chains were listed by the study as associated with cytomegalovirus. A further reported finding was that TCR beta sequences accurately predicted the HLA-A and HLA-B alleles for most subjects in the first cohort.

The library was prepared using the immunoSEQ multiplex PCR assay. The multiplex PCR relied on a mix of 60 forward primers for TCR Vbeta segments and 13 reverse primers for TCR Jbeta segments. A multiplex PCR assay on genomic DNA amplified the CDR3 region of rearranged TCR beta genes. On the Illumina HiSeq System, the amplified TCR beta libraries were sequenced as 87-base-pair reads. The paper's processing steps were these. Across the 500 to 750 repertoires, a later analysis counted 60 million to 90 million unique TCR beta chains, roughly 11 million of which were shared by at least two donors. To remove PCR and sequencing errors, raw reads were error-corrected and collapsed into unique sequences using a nearest-neighbor algorithm that merged closely related sequences. V, D and J gene segments were assigned by aligning CDR3 sequences to IMGT reference sequences. For a sequence to be retained, a match of at least six nucleotides to both a V gene segment and a J gene segment was required. Rearrangements were called productive when the CDR3 lacked stop codons and stayed in frame with V and J; all others were non-productive. Following IMGT convention, CDR3 was defined as the stretch from the second conserved V-encoded cysteine up to the conserved J-encoded phenylalanine. In an earlier analysis of 587 of the donors, sequences lacking an unambiguous match to a single V gene segment were excluded. An earlier analysis of about 600 of the donors called V segments functional above 56.7% productive rearrangements and segregating when the between-donor standard deviation exceeded 5%. A statistical classification framework was built to diagnose cytomegalovirus status from the catalog of TCR beta chain sequences. In a later analysis, V and J genes were assigned by comparing TCR nucleotide sequences against IMGT/GENE-DB human TR gene sequences. Using the TCRdist pipeline, a later analysis assigned CDR3 sequences along with most-parsimonious VDJ recombination scenarios. In a later analysis, each TCR beta chain was defined by its CDR3 amino acid sequence together with its V-gene family, and reads lacking a unique V-gene family were excluded. To address suspected cross-contamination and a sequencing artifact, a later analysis removed around 590 highly shared, low-generation-probability nucleotide sequences. In a later analysis, a clonal expansion index was calculated for each public chain from normalized within-repertoire ranks of inferred template counts. In a later analysis, generation probabilities were computed using a VDJ recombination model fitted to out-of-frame rearrangements, and the results were checked against IGoR. Hypergeometric tests were used in a later analysis to score TCR-TCR, TCR-HLA and TCR-CMV co-occurrence, with a repertoire-size bias correction applied to the TCR pairs. A later analysis estimated false discovery rates by permuting HLA or CMV assignments 20 times. A later analysis grouped co-occurring TCRs with DBSCAN, adding TCRdist sequence similarity when clustering within HLA-allele-positive subsets. Co-occurrence clustering excluded repertoires with fewer than 30,000 or more than 120,000 public chains, plus five with anomalous nucleotide sharing. TCRdb took over this immuneACCESS table, retaining in-frame rearrangements with V and J assigned. Such tables are incomplete; in checked studies, under half of the missing clones stem from an unresolved V gene, and the remainder is unexplained. The DNA was the basis for D and trimming; V, J and clone size are from that table. This sample is represented by about 130,000 clones; approximately 72% of them were singletons. The ten largest make up about 3% of the sample.

The cohort consisted of some 730 healthy bone marrow donors. At the time of sampling, all cohort members were nominally healthy, though unrecorded immune exposures were likely present. Of the 650 to 750 cohort members, roughly 300 had positive CMV serostatus and 352 had negative CMV serostatus, and CMV serostatus was not recorded for the donor. Every donor gave a peripheral blood sample, and the peripheral blood mononuclear cells from that sample were used for TCR beta sequencing. The Qiagen DNeasy Blood Extraction Kit was used to extract genomic DNA from the blood cell samples. Recombination joined TRBV9 with TRBJ1-1, with TRBD1 perhaps the D gene, on 6 matching bases. This receptor was identified in a human donor in good health. The sample consisted of PBMCs. Here is the DNA: TGTGCCAGCAGCGTAGCGACAGGAGCTTCACTTGAAGCTTTCTTT. It is translated as CASSVATGASLEAFF.